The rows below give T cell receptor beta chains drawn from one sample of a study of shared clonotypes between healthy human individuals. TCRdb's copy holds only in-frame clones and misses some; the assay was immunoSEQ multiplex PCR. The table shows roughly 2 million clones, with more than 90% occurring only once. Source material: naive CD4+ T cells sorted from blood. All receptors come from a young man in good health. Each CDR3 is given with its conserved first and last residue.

CASSPPRGGVNTEAFF	TRBV18	TRBJ1-1
CASSPPLRETQYF	TRBV6-6	TRBJ2-5
CASSLLGESNQPQHF	TRBV5-5	TRBJ1-5
CASRRPGGSDEQYF	TRBV6-5	TRBJ2-7
CASSYSQQGNTEAFF	TRBV6-5	TRBJ1-1
CASSETPTGYEQYF	TRBV6-1	TRBJ2-7
CASRGRGGADTEAFF	TRBV6-6	TRBJ1-1
CASRALRGEQFF	TRBV11-2	TRBJ2-1
CASRRHEQYF	TRBV6-5	TRBJ2-7
CSVFQRYTDTQYF	TRBV29-1	TRBJ2-3
CASSQASQVNTEAFF	TRBV14	TRBJ1-1
CASSYSQRDTEAFF	TRBV6-6	TRBJ1-1
CASSLDTQGGNSPLHF	TRBV11-2	TRBJ1-6
CASSTGQGTITGELFF	TRBV5-4	TRBJ2-2